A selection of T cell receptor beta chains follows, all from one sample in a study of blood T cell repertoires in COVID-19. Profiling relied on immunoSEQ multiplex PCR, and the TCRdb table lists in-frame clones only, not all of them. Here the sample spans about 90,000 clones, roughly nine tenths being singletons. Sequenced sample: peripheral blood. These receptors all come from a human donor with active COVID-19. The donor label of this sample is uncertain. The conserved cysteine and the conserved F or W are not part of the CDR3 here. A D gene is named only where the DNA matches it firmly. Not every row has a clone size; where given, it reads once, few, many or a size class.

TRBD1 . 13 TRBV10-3 ASGGTGGHGQPQH
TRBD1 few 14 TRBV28 ASSPGGNAYNSPLH
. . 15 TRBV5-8 ASSLLMLSPARDTQY
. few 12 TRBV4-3 ASSQEQFRYGYT
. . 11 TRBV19 ASSPPSGTEAF
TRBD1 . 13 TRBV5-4 ASSLAGTGGETQY
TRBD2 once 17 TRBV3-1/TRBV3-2 ASSQALAGGLEVESEQY
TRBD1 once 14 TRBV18 ASSPVQGRFTGELF
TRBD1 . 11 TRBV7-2 ASSRQGTGELF
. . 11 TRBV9 ASSAEEGEKLF
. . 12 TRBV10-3 AISEYREGYGYT
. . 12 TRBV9 ASSVETGIYGYT
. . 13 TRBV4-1 ASSQGGLYSYEQY
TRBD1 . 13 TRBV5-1 ASSSTGTDDYGYT
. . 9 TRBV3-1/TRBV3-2 ASGSLGTQY
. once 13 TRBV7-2 ASSLAGWGGAPLH
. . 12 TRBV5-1 ASSLGGQNTEAF
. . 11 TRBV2 ASSNQGQGGYT
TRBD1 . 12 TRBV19 ASSIQGDDSGYT
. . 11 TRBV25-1 ASSNNPEAPLH
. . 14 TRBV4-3 ASSQSPTGNTGELF
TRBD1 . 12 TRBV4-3 ASSQGQGDTEAF
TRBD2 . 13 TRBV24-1 ATSLRGNSTDTQY
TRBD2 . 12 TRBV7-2 ASSPAGGPDEQY
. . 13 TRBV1 TSRPLAGGRETQY
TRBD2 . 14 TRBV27 ASSSFPSGGLYEQY
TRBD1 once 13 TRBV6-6 ASSHVRQGNSPLH
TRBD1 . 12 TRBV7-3 ASSATGSNSPLH
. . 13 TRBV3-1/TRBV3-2 ASSQSGRVGEKLF
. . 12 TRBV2 ASRSTVRYAEAF
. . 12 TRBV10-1 ASNPTRLNTEAF
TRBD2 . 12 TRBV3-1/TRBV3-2 ASSPGTSAYEQY
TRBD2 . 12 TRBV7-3 ASSSGGPYNEQF
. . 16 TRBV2 ASSEARRAGATNEKLF
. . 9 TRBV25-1 ASSEFNEQY
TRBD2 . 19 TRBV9 ASSVAGSGGTENINTGELF
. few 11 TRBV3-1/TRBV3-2 ASSLQANSPLH
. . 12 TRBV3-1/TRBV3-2 ASSQSWTDREQY
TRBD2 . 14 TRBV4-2 ASSQTSGRRGDTQY
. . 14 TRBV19 ASSIITLISNQPQH
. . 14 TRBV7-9 ASSLKRGIGNEKLF
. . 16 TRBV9 ASSVDLVGLSNTGELF
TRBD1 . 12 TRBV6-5 ASWTGPMVNEQF
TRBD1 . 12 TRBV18 ASSPGTAFYEQY
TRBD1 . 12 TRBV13 ASSSGTGIDEQY
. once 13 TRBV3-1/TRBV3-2 ASSLRLSATNTQY
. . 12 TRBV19 ASSISGANTEAF
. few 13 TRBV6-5 ASRKREGRNTEAF
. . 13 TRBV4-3 ASSQGTSPQDEQY
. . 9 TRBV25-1 ASTGFYEQY
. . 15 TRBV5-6 ASSLFTAGYINQPQH
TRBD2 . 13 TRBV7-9 ASRKREGSQETQY